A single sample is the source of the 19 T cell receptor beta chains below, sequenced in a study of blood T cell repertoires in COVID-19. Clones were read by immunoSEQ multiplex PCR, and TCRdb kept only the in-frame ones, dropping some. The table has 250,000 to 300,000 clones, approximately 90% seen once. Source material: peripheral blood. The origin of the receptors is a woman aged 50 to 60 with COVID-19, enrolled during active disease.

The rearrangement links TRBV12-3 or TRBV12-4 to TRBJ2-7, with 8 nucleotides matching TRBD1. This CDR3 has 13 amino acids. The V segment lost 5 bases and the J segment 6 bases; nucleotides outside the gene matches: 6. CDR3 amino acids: CASSMGQDIEQYF. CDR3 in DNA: TGTGCCAGCAGTATGGGACAGGATATCGAGCAGTACTTC.

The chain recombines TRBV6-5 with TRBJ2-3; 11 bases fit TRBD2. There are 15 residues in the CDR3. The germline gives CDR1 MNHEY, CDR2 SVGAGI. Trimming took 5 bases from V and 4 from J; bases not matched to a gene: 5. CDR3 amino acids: CASSQLAGVPDTQYF. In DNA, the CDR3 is TGTGCCAGCAGTCAACTAGCGGGAGTACCAGATACGCAGTATTTT.

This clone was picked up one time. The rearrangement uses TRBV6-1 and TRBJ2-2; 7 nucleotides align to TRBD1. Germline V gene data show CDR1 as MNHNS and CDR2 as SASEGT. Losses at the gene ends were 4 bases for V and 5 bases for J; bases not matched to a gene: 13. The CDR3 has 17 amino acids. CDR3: CASSASHRGQRTGELFF. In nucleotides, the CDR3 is TGTGCCAGCAGTGCGAGCCACAGGGGACAAAGGACCGGGGAGCTGTTTTTT.

The CDR3 region is CASGLVQSGGRNYSNQPQHF. The CDR3, as DNA: TGTGCTAGTGGTTTGGTACAGTCGGGGGGCCGCAATTATAGCAATCAGCCCCAGCATTTT. V usage is TRBV12-5 and J usage is TRBJ1-5; the D gene is possibly TRBD1 (6 bases). The germline V gene encodes CDR1 LGHNT and CDR2 FRNRAP. The V and J ends lost 0 bases and 0 bases respectively, with 21 bases between them. This CDR3 spans 20 amino acids.

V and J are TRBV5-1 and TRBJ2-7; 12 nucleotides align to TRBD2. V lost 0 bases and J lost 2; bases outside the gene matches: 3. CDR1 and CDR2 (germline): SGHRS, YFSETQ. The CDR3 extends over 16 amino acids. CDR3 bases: TGCGCCAGCAGCTTGGCCTGGACTAGCGGGACCTACGAGCAGTACTTC. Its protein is CASSLAWTSGTYEQYF.

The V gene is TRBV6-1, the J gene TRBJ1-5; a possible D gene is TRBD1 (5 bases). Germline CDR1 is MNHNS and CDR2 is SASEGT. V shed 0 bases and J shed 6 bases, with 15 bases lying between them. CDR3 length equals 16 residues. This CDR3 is CASSEAWAGYRQPQHF. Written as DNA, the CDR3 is TGTGCCAGCAGTGAAGCGTGGGCAGGGTATCGTCAGCCCCAGCATTTT.

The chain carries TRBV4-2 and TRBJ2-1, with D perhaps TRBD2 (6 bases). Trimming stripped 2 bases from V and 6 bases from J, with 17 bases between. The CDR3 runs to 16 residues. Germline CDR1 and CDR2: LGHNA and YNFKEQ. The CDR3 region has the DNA TGTGCCAGCAGCCAAAGGGAAGCGGGTGCACGCAATGAGCAGTTCTTC. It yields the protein CASSQREAGARNEQFF.

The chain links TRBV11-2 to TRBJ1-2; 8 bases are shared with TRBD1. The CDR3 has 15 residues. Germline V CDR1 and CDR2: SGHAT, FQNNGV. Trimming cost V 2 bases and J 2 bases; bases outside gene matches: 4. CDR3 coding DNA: TGTGCCAGCAGCTTAACGGGACAGGTGAACTATGGCTACACCTTC. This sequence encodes CASSLTGQVNYGYTF.

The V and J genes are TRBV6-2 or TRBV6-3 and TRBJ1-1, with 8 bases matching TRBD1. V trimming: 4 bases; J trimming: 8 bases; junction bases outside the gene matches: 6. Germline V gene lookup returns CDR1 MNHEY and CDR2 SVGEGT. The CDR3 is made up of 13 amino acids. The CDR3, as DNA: TGTGCCAGCAGTTTTGACAGGGGACTAGAAGCTTTCTTT. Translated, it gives CASSFDRGLEAFF.

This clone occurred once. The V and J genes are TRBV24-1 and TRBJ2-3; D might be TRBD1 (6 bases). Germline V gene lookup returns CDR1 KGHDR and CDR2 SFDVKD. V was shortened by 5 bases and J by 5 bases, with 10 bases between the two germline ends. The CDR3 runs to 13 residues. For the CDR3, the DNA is TGTGCCACCAGTGTCATACAGGGAGATACGCAGTATTTT. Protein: CATSVIQGDTQYF.

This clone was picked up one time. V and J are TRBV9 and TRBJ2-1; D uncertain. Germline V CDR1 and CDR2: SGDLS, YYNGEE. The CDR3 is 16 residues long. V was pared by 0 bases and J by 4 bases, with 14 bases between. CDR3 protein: CASSVGGSTRYNEQFF. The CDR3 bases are TGTGCCAGCAGCGTAGGAGGCTCAACCCGATACAATGAGCAGTTCTTC.

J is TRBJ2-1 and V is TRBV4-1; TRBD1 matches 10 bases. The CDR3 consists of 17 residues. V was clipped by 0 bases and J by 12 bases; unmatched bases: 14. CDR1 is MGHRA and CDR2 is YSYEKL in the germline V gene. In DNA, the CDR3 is TGCGCCAGCAGCCAAGACGGGGTTGGCGGGACAGGGGCCGGGCAGTTCTTC. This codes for CASSQDGVGGTGAGQFF.

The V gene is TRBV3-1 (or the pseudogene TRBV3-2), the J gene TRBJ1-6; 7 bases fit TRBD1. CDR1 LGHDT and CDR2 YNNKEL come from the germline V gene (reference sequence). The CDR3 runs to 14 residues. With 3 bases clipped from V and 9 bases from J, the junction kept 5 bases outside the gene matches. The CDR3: CASSQMTGFSPLHF. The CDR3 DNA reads TGTGCCAGCAGCCAGATGACAGGGTTTTCACCCCTCCACTTT.

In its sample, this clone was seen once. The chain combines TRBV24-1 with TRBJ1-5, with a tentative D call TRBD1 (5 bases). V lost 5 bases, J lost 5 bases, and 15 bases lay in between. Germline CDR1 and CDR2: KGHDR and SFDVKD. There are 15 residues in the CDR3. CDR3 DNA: TGTGCCACCAGTGGATGGGAACAGGTCCATCAGCCCCAGCATTTT. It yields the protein CATSGWEQVHQPQHF.

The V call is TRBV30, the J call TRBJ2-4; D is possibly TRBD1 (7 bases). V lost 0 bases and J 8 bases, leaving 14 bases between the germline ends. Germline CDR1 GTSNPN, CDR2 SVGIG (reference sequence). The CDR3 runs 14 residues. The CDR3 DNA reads TGTGCCTGGAGTGTACGCGGCAGGGGGGACATTCAGTACTTC. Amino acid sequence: CAWSVRGRGDIQYF.

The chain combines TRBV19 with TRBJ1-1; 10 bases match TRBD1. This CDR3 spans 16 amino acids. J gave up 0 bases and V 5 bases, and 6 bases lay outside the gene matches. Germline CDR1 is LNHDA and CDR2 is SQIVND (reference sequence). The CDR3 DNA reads TGTGCCAGTAGTGGAGGGACAGGGGCGATGAACACTGAAGCTTTCTTT. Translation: CASSGGTGAMNTEAFF. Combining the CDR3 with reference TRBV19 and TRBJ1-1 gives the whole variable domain DGGITQSPKYLFRKEGQNVTLSCEQNLNHDAMYWYRQDPGQGLRLIYYSQIVNDFQKGDIAEGYSVSREKKESFPLTVTSAQKNPTAFYLCASSGGTGAMNTEAFFGQGTRLTVV.

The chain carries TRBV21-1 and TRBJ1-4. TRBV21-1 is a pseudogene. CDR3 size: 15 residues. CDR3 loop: CASSKPRRGKEKLFF. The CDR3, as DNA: TGTGCCAGCAGCAAACCCCGACGAGGGAAAGAAAAACTGTTTTTT.

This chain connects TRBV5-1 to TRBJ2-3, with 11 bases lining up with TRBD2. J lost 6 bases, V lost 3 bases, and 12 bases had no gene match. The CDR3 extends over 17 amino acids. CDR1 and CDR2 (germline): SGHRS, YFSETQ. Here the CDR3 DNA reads TGCGCCAGCAGCTCAGACGGACTAGCGGGTGGAGGGGATACGCAGTATTTT. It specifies CASSSDGLAGGGDTQYF.

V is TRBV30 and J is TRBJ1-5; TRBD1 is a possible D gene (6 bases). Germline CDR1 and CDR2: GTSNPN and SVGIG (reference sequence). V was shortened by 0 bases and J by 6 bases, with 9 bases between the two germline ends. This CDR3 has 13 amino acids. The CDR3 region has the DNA TGTGCCTGGAGTGTACAGGGCCCTCAGCCCCAGCATTTT. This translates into CAWSVQGPQPQHF. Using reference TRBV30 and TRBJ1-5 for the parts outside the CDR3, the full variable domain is SQTIHQWPATLVQPVGSPLSLECTVEGTSNPNLYWYRQAAGRGLQLLFYSVGIGQISSEVPQNLSASRPQDRQFILSSKKLLLSDSGFYLCAWSVQGPQPQHFGDGTRLSIL.